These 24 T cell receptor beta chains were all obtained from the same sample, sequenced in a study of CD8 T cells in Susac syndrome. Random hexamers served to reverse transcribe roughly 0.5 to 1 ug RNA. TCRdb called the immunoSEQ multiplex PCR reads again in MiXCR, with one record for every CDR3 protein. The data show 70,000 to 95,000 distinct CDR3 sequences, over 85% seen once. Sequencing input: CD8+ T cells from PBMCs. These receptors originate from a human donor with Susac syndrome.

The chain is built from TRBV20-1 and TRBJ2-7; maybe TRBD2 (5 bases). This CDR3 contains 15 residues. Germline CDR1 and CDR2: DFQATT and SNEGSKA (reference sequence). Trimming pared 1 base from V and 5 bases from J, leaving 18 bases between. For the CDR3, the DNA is TGCAGTGCTAGAGGTTTATTCGAACTAGGTGACGAGCAGTACTTC. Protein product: CSARGLFELGDEQYF.

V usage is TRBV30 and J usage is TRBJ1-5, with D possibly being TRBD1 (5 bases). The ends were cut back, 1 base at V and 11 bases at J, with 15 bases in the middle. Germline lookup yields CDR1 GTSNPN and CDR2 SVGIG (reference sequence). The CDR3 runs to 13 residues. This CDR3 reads CAWSDTSRGAQHF. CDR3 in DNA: TGTGCCTGGAGTGACACGTCCCGGGGGGCCCAGCATTTT.

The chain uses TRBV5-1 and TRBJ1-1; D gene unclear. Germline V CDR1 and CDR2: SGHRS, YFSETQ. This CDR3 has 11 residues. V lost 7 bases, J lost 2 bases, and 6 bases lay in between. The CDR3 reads CASGENTEAFF. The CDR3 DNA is TGCGCCAGCGGGGAAAACACTGAAGCTTTCTTT.

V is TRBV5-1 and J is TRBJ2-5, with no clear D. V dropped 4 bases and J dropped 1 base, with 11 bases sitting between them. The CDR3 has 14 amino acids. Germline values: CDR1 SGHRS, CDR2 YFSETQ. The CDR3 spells CASSTGSLQETQYF. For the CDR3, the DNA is TGCGCCAGCAGCACGGGCTCCCTCCAAGAGACCCAGTACTTC. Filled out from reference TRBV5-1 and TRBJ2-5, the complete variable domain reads KAGVTQTPRYLIKTRGQQVTLSCSPISGHRSVSWYQQTPGQGLQFLFEYFSETQRNKGNFPGRFSGRQFSNSRSEMNVSTLELGDSALYLCASSTGSLQETQYFGPGTRLLVL.

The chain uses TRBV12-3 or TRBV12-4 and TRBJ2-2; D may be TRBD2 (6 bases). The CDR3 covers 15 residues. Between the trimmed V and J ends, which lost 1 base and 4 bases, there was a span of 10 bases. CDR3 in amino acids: CASSLGRGGTGELFF. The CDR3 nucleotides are TGTGCCAGCAGTTTAGGGAGGGGTGGCACCGGGGAGCTGTTTTTT.

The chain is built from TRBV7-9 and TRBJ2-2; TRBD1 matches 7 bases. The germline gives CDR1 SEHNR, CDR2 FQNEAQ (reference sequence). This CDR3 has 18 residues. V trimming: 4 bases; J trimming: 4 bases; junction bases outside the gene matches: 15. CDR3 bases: TGTGCCAGCAGCTACCCAGTCGACCGGGACAGTGGCACCGGGGAGCTGTTTTTT. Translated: CASSYPVDRDSGTGELFF.

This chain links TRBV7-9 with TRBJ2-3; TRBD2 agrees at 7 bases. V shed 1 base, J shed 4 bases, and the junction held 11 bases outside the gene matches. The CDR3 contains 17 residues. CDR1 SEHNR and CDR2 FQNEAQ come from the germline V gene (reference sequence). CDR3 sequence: CASSLVLGGGGPDTQYF. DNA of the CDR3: TGTGCCAGCAGCTTAGTCCTTGGCGGGGGAGGCCCAGATACGCAGTATTTT.

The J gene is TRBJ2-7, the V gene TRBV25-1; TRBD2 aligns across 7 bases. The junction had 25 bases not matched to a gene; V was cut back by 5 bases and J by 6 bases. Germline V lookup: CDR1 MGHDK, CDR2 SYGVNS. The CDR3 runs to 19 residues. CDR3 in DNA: TGTGCCAGCAGTTCGGGAGGACTGATTCAGATCGACCAGCTGGGCGAGCAGTACTTC. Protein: CASSSGGLIQIDQLGEQYF.

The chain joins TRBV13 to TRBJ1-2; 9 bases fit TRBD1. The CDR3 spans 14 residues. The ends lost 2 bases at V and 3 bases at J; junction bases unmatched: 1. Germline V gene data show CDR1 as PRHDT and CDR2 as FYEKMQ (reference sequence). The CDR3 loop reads CASSLRQGDYGYTF. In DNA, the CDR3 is TGTGCCAGCAGCTTAAGACAGGGGGACTATGGCTACACCTTC.

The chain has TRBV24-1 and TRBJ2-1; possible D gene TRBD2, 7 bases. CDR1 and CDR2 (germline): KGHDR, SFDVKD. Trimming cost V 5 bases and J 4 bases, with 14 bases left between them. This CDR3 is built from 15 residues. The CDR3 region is CATSVRGEGYNEQFF. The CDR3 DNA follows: TGTGCCACCAGTGTGAGGGGGGAGGGATACAATGAGCAGTTCTTC.

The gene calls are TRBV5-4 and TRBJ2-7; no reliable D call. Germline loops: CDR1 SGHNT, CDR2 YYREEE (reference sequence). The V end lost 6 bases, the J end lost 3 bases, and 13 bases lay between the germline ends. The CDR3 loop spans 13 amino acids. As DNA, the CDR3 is TGTGCCAGCAATCCAACCGGCTTCTACGAGCAGTACTTC. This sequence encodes CASNPTGFYEQYF. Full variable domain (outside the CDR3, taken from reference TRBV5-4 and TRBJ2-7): ETGVTQSPTHLIKTRGQQVTLRCSSQSGHNTVSWYQQALGQGPQFIFQYYREEENGRGNFPPRFSGLQFPNYSSELNVNALELDDSALYLCASNPTGFYEQYFGPGTRLTVT.

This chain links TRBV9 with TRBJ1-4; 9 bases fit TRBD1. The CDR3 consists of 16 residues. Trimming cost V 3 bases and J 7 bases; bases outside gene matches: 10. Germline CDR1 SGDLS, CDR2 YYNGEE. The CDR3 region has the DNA TGTGCCAGCAGCGCTGGAACAGGGGGCTCGGGTGAAAAACTGTTTTTT. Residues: CASSAGTGGSGEKLFF.

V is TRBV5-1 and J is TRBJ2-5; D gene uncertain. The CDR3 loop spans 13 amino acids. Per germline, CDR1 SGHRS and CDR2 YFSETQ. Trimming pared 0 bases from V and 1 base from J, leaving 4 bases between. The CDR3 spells CASSLGIQETQYF. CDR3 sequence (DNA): TGCGCCAGCAGCTTGGGAATCCAAGAGACCCAGTACTTC.

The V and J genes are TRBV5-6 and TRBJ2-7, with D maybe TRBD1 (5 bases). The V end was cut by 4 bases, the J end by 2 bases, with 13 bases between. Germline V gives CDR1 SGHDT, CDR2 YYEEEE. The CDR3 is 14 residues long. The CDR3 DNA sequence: TGTGCCAGCAGCGTCTCAGGGCTAACCTACGAGCAGTACTTC. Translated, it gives CASSVSGLTYEQYF.

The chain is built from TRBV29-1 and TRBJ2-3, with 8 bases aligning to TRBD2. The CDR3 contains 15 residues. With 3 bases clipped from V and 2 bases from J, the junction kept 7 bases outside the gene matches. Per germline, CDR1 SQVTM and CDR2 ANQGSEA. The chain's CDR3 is CSVDGLAGDTDTQYF. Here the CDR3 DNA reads TGCAGCGTTGACGGGCTAGCGGGTGACACAGATACGCAGTATTTT.

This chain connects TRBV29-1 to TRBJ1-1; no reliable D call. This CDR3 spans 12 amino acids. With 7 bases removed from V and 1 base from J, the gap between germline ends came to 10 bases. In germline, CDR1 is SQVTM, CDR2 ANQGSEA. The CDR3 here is CSAELENTEAFF. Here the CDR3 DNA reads TGCAGCGCGGAATTGGAGAACACTGAAGCTTTCTTT.

CDR3 nucleotide sequence: TGCAGTGCTAGAGATATAGTCGGCACGGGCGGGGCAGATACGCAGTATTTT. Its translation is CSARDIVGTGGADTQYF. V gene TRBV20-1 combines with J gene TRBJ2-3; weak D call: TRBD2 (6 bases). This CDR3 is built from 17 residues. Trimming pared 0 bases from V and 4 bases from J, leaving 20 bases between. Germline loops: CDR1 DFQATT, CDR2 SNEGSKA (reference sequence).

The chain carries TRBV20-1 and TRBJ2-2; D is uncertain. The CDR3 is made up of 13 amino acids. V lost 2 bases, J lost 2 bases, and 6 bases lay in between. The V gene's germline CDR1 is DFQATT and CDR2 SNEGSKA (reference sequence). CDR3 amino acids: CSARLDNTGELFF. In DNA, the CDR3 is TGCAGTGCTAGACTGGACAACACCGGGGAGCTGTTTTTT.

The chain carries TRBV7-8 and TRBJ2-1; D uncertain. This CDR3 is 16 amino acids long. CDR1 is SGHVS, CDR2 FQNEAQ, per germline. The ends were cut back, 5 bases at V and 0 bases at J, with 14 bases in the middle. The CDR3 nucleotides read TGTGCCAGCAGCCCCCATAGGTGGAGCTCCTACAATGAGCAGTTCTTC. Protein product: CASSPHRWSSYNEQFF.

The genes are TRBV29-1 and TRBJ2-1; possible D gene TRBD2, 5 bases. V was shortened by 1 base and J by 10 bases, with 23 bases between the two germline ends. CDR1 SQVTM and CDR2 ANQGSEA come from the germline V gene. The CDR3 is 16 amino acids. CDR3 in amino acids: CSVEGEQYGTLGEQFF. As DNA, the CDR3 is TGCAGCGTTGAAGGGGAGCAGTACGGTACGCTCGGAGAGCAGTTCTTC.

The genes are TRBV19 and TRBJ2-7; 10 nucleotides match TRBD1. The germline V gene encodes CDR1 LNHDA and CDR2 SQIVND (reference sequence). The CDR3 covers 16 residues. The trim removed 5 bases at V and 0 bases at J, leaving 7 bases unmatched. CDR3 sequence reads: CASSPGTGDLSYEQYF. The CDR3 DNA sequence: TGTGCCAGTAGTCCCGGGACAGGGGATCTCTCCTACGAGCAGTACTTC.

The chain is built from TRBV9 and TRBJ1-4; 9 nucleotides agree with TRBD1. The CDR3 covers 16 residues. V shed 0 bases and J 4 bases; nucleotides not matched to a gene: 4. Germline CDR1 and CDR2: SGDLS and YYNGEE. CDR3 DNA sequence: TGTGCCAGCAGCGTAGAGGAGGGACAGGGTAATGAAAAACTGTTTTTT. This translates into CASSVEEGQGNEKLFF.

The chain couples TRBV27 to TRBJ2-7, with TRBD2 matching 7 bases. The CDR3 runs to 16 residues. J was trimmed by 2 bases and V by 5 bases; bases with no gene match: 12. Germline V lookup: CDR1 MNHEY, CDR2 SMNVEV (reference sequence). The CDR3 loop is CASSTGGTYQTYEQYF. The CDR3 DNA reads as TGTGCCAGCAGTACCGGGGGGACGTATCAGACCTACGAGCAGTACTTC.

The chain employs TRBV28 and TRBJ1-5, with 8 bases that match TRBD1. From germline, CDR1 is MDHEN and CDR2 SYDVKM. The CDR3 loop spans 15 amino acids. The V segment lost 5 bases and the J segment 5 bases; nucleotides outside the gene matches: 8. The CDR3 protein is CASSPLTGADQPQHF. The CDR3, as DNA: TGTGCCAGCAGTCCCCTGACAGGGGCGGATCAGCCCCAGCATTTT.